This T cell receptor (beta chain) was sequenced for a study of T cell changes during pregnancy in multiple sclerosis. V lost 0 bases, J lost 7 bases, and 10 bases lay in between. The CDR3 length is 13 residues. Germline V gene sequence: CDR1 GTSNPN, CDR2 SVGIG (reference sequence). Assay: immunoSEQ multiplex PCR; the TCRdb copy retains only in-frame clones and omits some. The sample carries tens of thousands of clones, 75% to 90% recorded once. Material: CD8+ T cells from peripheral blood mononuclear cells, obtained in the second trimester of pregnancy. The receptor's source is a female donor with multiple sclerosis, enrolled in a pregnancy study. The chain links TRBV30 to TRBJ2-1; tentative D call: TRBD2 (6 bases). The CDR3 DNA reads as TGTGCCTGGAGTGTACTTGGGGGGAATGAGCAGTTCTTC. Translation gives CAWSVLGGNEQFF.